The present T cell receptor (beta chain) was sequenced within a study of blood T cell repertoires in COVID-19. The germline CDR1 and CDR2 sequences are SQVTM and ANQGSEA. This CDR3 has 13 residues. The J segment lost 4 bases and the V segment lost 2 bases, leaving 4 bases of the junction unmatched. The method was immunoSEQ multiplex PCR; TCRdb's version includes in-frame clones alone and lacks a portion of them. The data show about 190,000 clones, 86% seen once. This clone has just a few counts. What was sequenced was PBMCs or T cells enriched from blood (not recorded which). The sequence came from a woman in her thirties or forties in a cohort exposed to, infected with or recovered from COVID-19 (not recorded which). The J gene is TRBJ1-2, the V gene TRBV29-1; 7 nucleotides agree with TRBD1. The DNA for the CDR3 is TGCAGCGTTGAAAGGGGACAGAGCTATGGCTACACCTTC. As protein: CSVERGQSYGYTF. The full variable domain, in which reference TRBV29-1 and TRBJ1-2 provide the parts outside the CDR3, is SAVISQKPSRDICQRGTSLTIQCQVDSQVTMMFWYRQQPGQSLTLIATANQGSEATYESGFVIDKFPISRPNLTFSTLTVSNMSPEDSSIYLCSVERGQSYGYTFGSGTRLTVV.